The 32 T cell receptor beta chains given below trace back to one sample, sequenced in a study of molecular identifiers for immune sequencing clone quantification. In TCRdb, the PCR reads were re-called with MiXCR into one record per CDR3 protein. The repertoire has around 480,000 distinct CDR3 sequences, approximately 25% of them found once; the top ten carry around 0.76%. The material sequenced was naive CD8+ T cells from blood, with Jurkat cell RNA spiked in. Subset specified: FACS-sorted CD8+CD4-CCR7+CD45RA+ naive T cells. These receptors all come from a human donor in good health. Some libraries in this study had Jurkat cell RNA spiked in.

This clonotype was seen at least ten times. The chain couples TRBV12-3 or TRBV12-4 to TRBJ2-7; weak D call: TRBD2 (6 bases). The CDR3 runs 13 residues. The germline V and J ends were trimmed by 6 bases and 2 bases, with 11 bases remaining between them. Here the CDR3 reads CASRGTGTYEQYF. CDR3 nucleotides: TGTGCCAGCAGGGGGACTGGCACCTACGAGCAGTACTTC.

The rearrangement uses TRBV28 and TRBJ1-2; D is unclear. This CDR3 spans 11 amino acids. Trimming removed 8 bases from V and 4 bases from J, with 8 bases in between. Germline V gives CDR1 MDHEN, CDR2 SYDVKM. The CDR3: CASLGSYGYTF. The CDR3 coding sequence is TGTGCCAGCCTTGGCAGCTATGGCTACACCTTC.

Comments on this clonotype: This sequence may be a read error, since a much larger clone differs from it by one base. The conserved phenylalanine or tryptophan is not found at the CDR3 terminus, so this likely reflects a read error. J is TRBJ2-1 and V is TRBV24-1, with D maybe TRBD1 (6 bases). V was pared by 12 bases and J by 2 bases, with 13 bases between. The germline CDR1 and CDR2 sequences are KGHDR and SFDVKD. This CDR3 is built from 13 residues. CDR3 in DNA: TGTGCCTCTGGACAGCCTCCCTACAATGAGCAGTTCATC. Amino acid sequence: CASGQPPYNEQFI.

This clonotype was recorded a few times. The rearrangement links TRBV20-1 to TRBJ2-5, with TRBD2 matching 9 bases. CDR1 DFQATT and CDR2 SNEGSKA come from the germline V gene (reference sequence). Trimming removed 0 bases from V and 5 bases from J; junction bases left unmatched: 7. CDR3 length: 15 amino acids. For the CDR3, the DNA is TGCAGTGCTAGAGATTGGCGGGAGGGCCGCGAGACCCAGTACTTC. It is translated as CSARDWREGRETQYF.

This clonotype appeared once. A much larger clone differs from this one at a single base, so this may be a read error. The genes are TRBV7-9 and TRBJ2-3; D ambiguous. The germline V gene encodes CDR1 SEHNR and CDR2 FQNEAQ (reference sequence). The CDR3 runs 14 residues. The chain's CDR3 is CASSQTTSTDTQNF. CDR3 DNA sequence: TGTGCCAGCAGCCAGACCACTTCCACAGATACGCAGAATTTT.

Notes on this clonotype: An end of the junction differs from the germline gene, which may be a read error. Written as DNA, the CDR3 is TGTGCCAGCAGCCTCCCTGACGGAAGCAGTCAGCCCCAGCATTTT. Translation: CASSLPDGSSQPQHF. The chain uses TRBV2 and TRBJ1-5; D gene unclear. The length of the CDR3 is 15 residues. Germline assignment: CDR1 SNHLY and CDR2 FYNNEI.

Note on this clonotype: One base away lies a much larger clone, so this may be a sequencing read error. The chain has TRBV29-1 and TRBJ1-1; D uncertain. V lost 6 bases, J lost 7 bases, and 12 bases lay in between. From germline, CDR1 is SQVTM and CDR2 ANQGSEA. CDR3 length: 11 amino acids. CDR3 bases: TGCAGCGTCTTTCAAGGCATTGAAGCTTTCTTT. This codes for CSVFQGIEAFF.

V is TRBV3-1 and J is TRBJ2-1; TRBD1 might be the D (6 bases). V lost 5 bases, J lost 10 bases, and 12 bases lay in between. Germline CDR1 reads LGHDT; CDR2 reads YNNKEL (reference sequence). There are 12 residues in the CDR3. CDR3 region: CASSSGTTEQFF. The DNA of the CDR3 is TGTGCCAGCAGCTCCGGGACAACCGAGCAGTTCTTC.

This clonotype was counted many times. CDR3: CASSHSTGYTEAFF. CDR3 coding DNA: TGCGCCAGCAGCCATTCTACAGGGTACACTGAAGCTTTCTTT. J is TRBJ1-1 and V is TRBV4-1, with a possible D match to TRBD1 (6 bases). The CDR3 loop spans 14 amino acids. Germline values: CDR1 MGHRA, CDR2 YSYEKL. V lost 3 bases and J lost 3, with 11 bases in between.

The rearrangement uses TRBV20-1 and TRBJ1-1, with 7 bases identical to TRBD1. J lost 4 bases, V lost 1 base, and 6 bases had no gene match. The CDR3 has 14 amino acids. Germline V gene lookup returns CDR1 DFQATT and CDR2 SNEGSKA (reference sequence). This CDR3 reads CSARVTGYGTEAFF. The DNA for the CDR3 is TGCAGTGCTAGAGTGACAGGGTACGGCACTGAAGCTTTCTTT.

This clonotype turned up a few times. The CDR3 coding sequence is TGTGCCAGCAGCCCGGGTACCATGGGTGAGAGGGAGGAAGAAGAGACCCAGTACTTC. This gives the protein CASSPGTMGEREEEETQYF. This rearrangement joins TRBV14 to TRBJ2-5; tentative D call: TRBD2 (6 bases). The CDR3 is made up of 19 amino acids. V lost 4 bases, J lost 3 bases, and 27 bases lay in between. The germline V gene has CDR1 SGHDN and CDR2 FVKESK.

Only a few counts were recorded for this clonotype. The chain joins TRBV19 to TRBJ1-1; 8 bases align to TRBD1. Germline CDR1 LNHDA, CDR2 SQIVND (reference sequence). This CDR3 spans 15 amino acids. Germline trimming cut 5 bases from V and 4 bases from J; bases unmatched to any gene: 9. Here the CDR3 reads CASSVTGVYATEAFF. For the CDR3, the DNA is TGTGCCAGTAGTGTGACAGGGGTGTATGCCACTGAAGCTTTCTTT.

This clonotype has just a few counts. The CDR3 is CASSDRESADTQYF. CDR3 bases: TGTGCCAGCAGCGACAGGGAGTCCGCAGATACGCAGTATTTT. The rearrangement uses TRBV6-2 or TRBV6-3 and TRBJ2-3; the match to TRBD1 covers 7 bases. J was trimmed by 4 bases and V by 6 bases; bases with no gene match: 7. This CDR3 region has 14 residues. Germline V lookup: CDR1 MNHEY, CDR2 SVGEGT.

Notes on this clonotype: With a much larger clone just one base away, this may be a read error. The CDR3 protein is CASSPLAGVLNTQYF. Here the CDR3 DNA reads TGTGCCAGCAGCCCCCTAGCGGGAGTATTAAATACGCAGTATTTT. The chain has TRBV7-3 and TRBJ2-3, with TRBD2 identical over 10 bases. The J segment lost 7 bases and the V segment lost 5 bases, leaving 9 bases of the junction unmatched. Looked up from germline, CDR1 is SGHTA and CDR2 is FQGTGA. The CDR3 totals 15 residues.

The rearrangement joins TRBV11-2 to TRBJ1-1; D gene uncertain. Per the germline V gene, CDR1 is SGHAT and CDR2 is FQNNGV. The CDR3 covers 16 residues. V was trimmed by 1 base and J by 0 bases, leaving 12 bases between them. This CDR3 is CASSLGAPPMNTEAFF. The CDR3 coding sequence is TGTGCCAGCAGCTTAGGGGCACCGCCCATGAACACTGAAGCTTTCTTT.

As regards this clonotype: Given the absence of the conserved phenylalanine or tryptophan at the CDR3 end, a read error is likely. The rearrangement uses TRBV28 and TRBJ2-6, with D perhaps matching TRBD1 (6 bases). V was cut by 3 bases and J by 1 base, with 7 bases left in between. The CDR3 has 15 residues. Germline V gene sequence: CDR1 MDHEN, CDR2 SYDVKM. CDR3 region: CASSFRGSGANVLTS. The CDR3 region has the DNA TGTGCCAGCAGTTTCAGGGGTTCTGGGGCCAACGTCCTGACTTCC.

This clonotype occurred once. With a far larger clone one base away, a read error is the likely cause. The CDR3 does not end in the conserved phenylalanine or tryptophan, so this is likely a read error. The chain recombines TRBV12-3 or TRBV12-4 with TRBJ1-1; 8 bases align to TRBD1. J lost 2 bases, V lost 5 bases, and 4 bases had no gene match. This CDR3 has 14 residues. CDR3 nucleotides: TGTGCCAGCAGTCCCGGACAGGGTAACACTGAAGCTTTCTAT. This encodes CASSPGQGNTEAFY.

This chain connects TRBV25-1 to TRBJ2-5; D not resolved. This CDR3 comprises 17 residues. The germline V gene has CDR1 MGHDK and CDR2 SYGVNS. Deletions cut 0 bases from V and 5 bases from J, with 19 bases between. The CDR3 loop is CASSEYLLAAASETQYF. CDR3 DNA: TGTGCCAGCAGTGAATATCTCTTGGCGGCAGCTTCCGAGACCCAGTACTTC.

J is TRBJ2-3 and V is TRBV7-2, with 8 bases aligning to TRBD2. This CDR3 is 15 amino acids long. The V and J ends lost 3 bases and 5 bases, in that order; junction bases with no gene match: 7. The germline CDR1 and CDR2 sequences are SGHTA and FQGNSA. The CDR3 loop is CASSLSGRGVDTQYF. The CDR3 DNA follows: TGTGCCAGCAGCTTGAGCGGGAGAGGGGTAGATACGCAGTATTTT.

The table lists this clonotype with a few counts. The gene calls are TRBV6-2 or TRBV6-3 and TRBJ1-5; D is ambiguous. Trimming took 0 bases from V and 3 from J, leaving 12 bases between them. The CDR3 is 16 residues long. The V gene's germline CDR1 is MNHEY and CDR2 SVGEGT. The CDR3 is CASSYSLTRFNQPQHF. DNA for the CDR3: TGTGCCAGCAGTTACTCTTTGACACGCTTCAATCAGCCCCAGCATTTT.

This clonotype was detected only a few times. The J gene is TRBJ2-1, the V gene TRBV28; 8 bases fit TRBD2. V shed 2 bases and J 1 base; nucleotides not matched to a gene: 4. CDR1 and CDR2 from the germline V gene are MDHEN and SYDVKM. The CDR3 sequence is 16 residues long. The CDR3 protein is CASSLPAGVSYNEQFF. The CDR3 nucleotides are TGTGCCAGCAGTTTACCAGCGGGAGTTTCCTACAATGAGCAGTTCTTC.

V and J are TRBV7-9 and TRBJ2-5; 9 bases fit TRBD2. Germline V gives CDR1 SEHNR, CDR2 FQNEAQ (reference sequence). The CDR3 covers 20 residues. V lost 2 bases and J lost 0; bases outside the gene matches: 16. The CDR3 DNA reads as TGTGCCAGCAGCTTATTTGGTCCTAGCGGGACACCGGGGGACCAAGAGACCCAGTACTTC. It translates to CASSLFGPSGTPGDQETQYF.

A word on this clonotype: This may be a read error, as it is one base from a much larger clone. The chain is built from TRBV9 and TRBJ2-3; D is ambiguous. The CDR3 has 13 residues. Germline CDR1 is SGDLS and CDR2 is YYNGEE. The DNA of the CDR3 is TGTGCCAGCAGCCCCCCAATACGAGATATGCAGTATTTT. It translates to CASSPPIRDMQYF.

The CDR3 DNA reads as TGTGCCAGCAGTTGGGCGGGGAACTATGGCTACACCTTC. Residues: CASSWAGNYGYTF. This chain links TRBV6-2 or TRBV6-3 with TRBJ1-2; D gene ambiguous. CDR1 and CDR2 from the germline V gene are MNHEY and SVGEGT. The CDR3 length is 13 residues. V was shortened by 4 bases and J by 2 bases, with 8 bases between the two germline ends.

In this sample, this clonotype turned up a few times. The V gene is TRBV2, the J gene TRBJ2-7, with D possibly TRBD2 on 5 matching bases. Germline V gene lookup returns CDR1 SNHLY and CDR2 FYNNEI. Trimming took 8 bases from V and 7 from J, leaving 21 bases between them. The CDR3 totals 14 residues. As DNA, the CDR3 is TGTGCCAGCCGTACCGGAGGCCCCGTGTGGGAGCAGTACTTC. Protein sequence: CASRTGGPVWEQYF.

For this clonotype: This could be a read error, since a much larger clone is one nucleotide away. The gene calls are TRBV7-9 and TRBJ1-5; D is uncertain. Germline V CDR1 and CDR2: SEHNR, FQNEAQ (reference sequence). This CDR3 has 12 residues. The CDR3 protein is CASSFGDQSQHF. The CDR3 DNA follows: TGTGCCAGCAGCTTTGGGGATCAGTCCCAGCATTTT.

On this clonotype itself: One junction end disagrees with the germline gene, perhaps due to a read error. The chain uses TRBV19 and TRBJ2-2; TRBD1 matches 8 bases. This CDR3 has 14 amino acids. Germline V gene lookup returns CDR1 LNHDA and CDR2 SQIVND (reference sequence). CDR3 in DNA: TGTGGCAGTACCGAGACAGGGGTGGCCGGGGAGCGGTTTTTT. Translation gives CGSTETGVAGERFF.

This clonotype was seen ten or more times. The J gene is TRBJ1-6, the V gene TRBV21-1; TRBD1 was called by the table and not checked on the DNA. TRBV21-1 is described as a pseudogene. The CDR3 has 13 residues. DNA of the CDR3: TGTGCCAGCACCAGGTGGAGGGGGCAACCCCTCCACTTT. This encodes CASTRWRGQPLHF.

This clonotype was seen only a few times. This rearrangement joins TRBV5-6 to TRBJ2-7; tentative D call: TRBD1 (7 bases). The V and J ends lost 5 bases and 6 bases respectively, with 21 bases between them. The CDR3 consists of 15 residues. Germline lookup yields CDR1 SGHDT and CDR2 YYEEEE. The CDR3 here is CASRSDRAGLSEQYF. The DNA of the CDR3 is TGTGCCAGCAGGTCAGACAGGGCGGGATTGTCCGAGCAGTACTTC. Using reference TRBV5-6 and TRBJ2-7 for the parts outside the CDR3, the full variable domain is DAGVTQSPTHLIKTRGQQVTLRCSPKSGHDTVSWYQQALGQGPQFIFQYYEEEERQRGNFPDRFSGHQFPNYSSELNVNALLLGDSALYLCASRSDRAGLSEQYFGPGTRLTVT.

This clonotype was counted many times. The rearrangement links TRBV7-9 to TRBJ2-3, with 12 bases aligning to TRBD2. V lost 5 bases and J lost 1; bases outside the gene matches: 4. This CDR3 comprises 16 residues. CDR1 SEHNR and CDR2 FQNEAQ come from the germline V gene (reference sequence). The CDR3 protein is CASSLRTSGGTDTQYF. CDR3 in DNA: TGTGCCAGCAGCCTGCGGACTAGCGGGGGCACAGATACGCAGTATTTT. Complete variable domain (other parts from reference TRBV7-9 and TRBJ2-3): DTGVSQNPRHKITKRGQNVTFRCDPISEHNRLYWYRQTLGQGPEFLTYFQNEAQLEKSRLLSDRFSAERPKGSFSTLEIQRTEQGDSAMYLCASSLRTSGGTDTQYFGPGTRLTVL.

Regarding this clonotype: Its ends do not fully match the called genes, so a read error is possible. The J gene is TRBJ2-5, the V gene TRBV7-9, with TRBD1 as a possible D gene (7 bases). The CDR3 covers 14 residues. The germline V gene encodes CDR1 SEHNR and CDR2 FQNEAQ (reference sequence). This CDR3 is CASSAGTAQEPPSF. The CDR3 DNA sequence: TGTGCCAGCAGCGCGGGGACAGCCCAAGAGCCCCCGTCCTTC.

This clonotype came up a few times. The chain couples TRBV7-2 to TRBJ2-7; 7 bases are a match to TRBD1. CDR1 is SGHTA, CDR2 FQGNSA, per germline. V trimming: 3 bases; J trimming: 0 bases; junction bases outside the gene matches: 2. CDR3 length: 14 residues. The CDR3 spells CASSFRGNSYEQYF. The DNA of the CDR3 is TGTGCCAGCAGCTTCAGGGGGAACTCCTACGAGCAGTACTTC. Full variable domain (rest looked up from reference TRBV7-2 and TRBJ2-7): GAGVSQSPSNKVTEKGKDVELRCDPISGHTALYWYRQSLGQGLEFLIYFQGNSAPDKSGLPSDRFSAERTGGSVSTLTIQRTQQEDSAVYLCASSFRGNSYEQYFGPGTRLTVT.